The 7 T cell receptor beta chains below were found in one sample sequenced in a study of somatic mutations in cytotoxic T cells in rheumatoid arthritis. Sequencing was performed with immunoSEQ multiplex PCR; in TCRdb, only in-frame clones are kept and a portion is missing. The sample lists 15,000 to 20,000 clones, roughly four fifths occurring once. Sequences were obtained from CD8+ T cells sorted from blood. These receptors all stem from an adult with rheumatoid arthritis.

The chain recombines TRBV9 with TRBJ2-7, with D uncertain. CDR1 SGDLS and CDR2 YYNGEE come from the germline V gene. The CDR3 is made up of 13 amino acids. V was pared by 3 bases and J by 2 bases, with 9 bases between. The CDR3 sequence is CASSGTGPYEQYF. Here the CDR3 DNA reads TGTGCCAGCAGCGGGACCGGTCCCTACGAGCAGTACTTC.

The chain recombines TRBV5-1 with TRBJ1-2; TRBD1 aligns across 7 bases. J lost 4 bases, V lost 3 bases, and 6 bases had no gene match. Germline V CDR1 and CDR2: SGHRS, YFSETQ. This CDR3 has 14 amino acids. This CDR3 is CASSSVQGSYGYTF. CDR3 DNA sequence: TGCGCCAGCAGCTCAGTACAGGGGTCCTATGGCTACACCTTC.

The V and J genes are TRBV4-1 and TRBJ2-7, with D uncertain. Trimming pared 0 bases from V and 3 bases from J, leaving 15 bases between. The CDR3 contains 16 residues. Germline CDR1 and CDR2: MGHRA and YSYEKL. This CDR3 reads CASSQEGYRADYEQYF. The CDR3 nucleotides read TGCGCCAGCAGCCAAGAGGGGTATAGGGCCGACTACGAGCAGTACTTC.

The V gene is TRBV9, the J gene TRBJ1-2, with D perhaps TRBD1 (5 bases). Germline values: CDR1 SGDLS, CDR2 YYNGEE. The CDR3 runs 13 residues. Trimming stripped 6 bases from V and 2 bases from J, with 11 bases between. The chain's CDR3 is CASTPGGNYGYTF. CDR3 coding DNA: TGTGCCAGCACCCCCGGGGGGAACTATGGCTACACCTTC.

This clone was counted a few times. This chain joins TRBV4-2 and TRBJ2-3; the D gene is possibly TRBD1 (5 bases). Trimming pared 4 bases from V and 2 bases from J, leaving 16 bases between. This CDR3 has 16 residues. Germline CDR1 reads LGHNA; CDR2 reads YNFKEQ. CDR3 amino acids: CASSPTPAGATDTQYF. The CDR3 region has the DNA TGTGCCAGCAGCCCAACACCAGCTGGGGCCACAGATACGCAGTATTTT.

The chain has TRBV6-4 and TRBJ2-5, with TRBD2 matching 7 bases. Germline CDR1 reads MRHNA; CDR2 reads SNTAGT. The CDR3 loop spans 13 amino acids. Unmatched junction bases numbered 0, after V lost 0 bases and J lost 5 bases. In nucleotides, the CDR3 is TGTGCCAGCAGTGACTCGGGGGGGGAGACCCAGTACTTC. As protein: CASSDSGGETQYF.

The chain couples TRBV5-1 to TRBJ2-1; unclear D gene. This CDR3 is built from 12 residues. Trimming took 0 bases from V and 8 from J, leaving 6 bases between them. Germline-derived CDR1 and CDR2 are SGHRS and YFSETQ. In DNA, the CDR3 is TGCGCCAGCAGCTTGGTTGGGGATGAGCAGTTCTTC. It translates to CASSLVGDEQFF.